Shown below are 27 T cell receptor beta chains from a single sample sequenced in a study of radiation and T cells in renal cell carcinoma. Some clones are missing from TCRdb's copy, which holds only in-frame ones; the method was immunoSEQ multiplex PCR. The sample records about 95,000 clones, 86% being singletons. The time point is: baseline pretreatment blood. Treatment reported: 15 Gy SBRT to primary tumor, nephrectomy 4 weeks later. The sequencing here drew on blood, taken from a patient whose treatment included radiotherapy and nephrectomy. These receptors all stem from a man aged 45 to 65 with renal cell carcinoma.

The rearrangement joins TRBV7-9 to TRBJ1-1; 12 bases match TRBD1. Germline V gives CDR1 SEHNR, CDR2 FQNEAQ (reference sequence). This CDR3 has 15 amino acids. V shed 2 bases and J 5 bases; nucleotides not matched to a gene: 3. This chain's CDR3 is CASSLRDRGHTEAFF. The CDR3 DNA sequence: TGTGCCAGCAGCTTAAGGGACAGGGGGCATACTGAAGCTTTCTTT. Based on the CDR3 plus reference TRBV7-9 and TRBJ1-1, the full variable domain is DTGVSQNPRHKITKRGQNVTFRCDPISEHNRLYWYRQTLGQGPEFLTYFQNEAQLEKSRLLSDRFSAERPKGSFSTLEIQRTEQGDSAMYLCASSLRDRGHTEAFFGQGTRLTVV.

This chain uses TRBV5-1 with TRBJ2-1; D is uncertain. Germline CDR1 reads SGHRS; CDR2 reads YFSETQ. The CDR3 runs 14 residues. V was pared by 3 bases and J by 5 bases, with 12 bases between. CDR3 amino acids: CASSSGGANNEQFF. CDR3 DNA sequence: TGCGCCAGCAGCTCCGGCGGAGCGAACAATGAGCAGTTCTTC.

The chain links TRBV4-3 to TRBJ1-6, with D unclear. This CDR3 is built from 15 residues. V was shortened by 3 bases and J by 4 bases, with 10 bases between the two germline ends. In germline, CDR1 is LGHNA, CDR2 YSLEER. This chain's CDR3 is CASSQERLYNSPLHF. DNA of the CDR3: TGCGCCAGCAGCCAGGAACGTCTATATAATTCACCCCTCCACTTT.

This clone has just one count. The chain uses TRBV20-1 and TRBJ2-5, with a tentative D call TRBD2 (5 bases). Germline V gene data show CDR1 as DFQATT and CDR2 as SNEGSKA (reference sequence). The V gene lost 3 bases and the J gene lost 5 bases, with 7 bases spanning the gap. The CDR3 sequence is 11 residues long. The CDR3 nucleotides read TGCAGTGCTAGTCCGGGGGAGACCCAGTACTTC. It is translated as CSASPGETQYF.

This CDR3 reads CASSPERGGRRGEKLFF. The CDR3, as DNA: TGTGCCAGCAGCCCCGAACGAGGGGGGCGCCGCGGTGAAAAACTGTTTTTT. This sequence joins TRBV9 and TRBJ1-4; possibly TRBD1 for D (6 bases). With 4 bases removed from V and 7 bases from J, the gap between germline ends came to 23 bases. Germline V gene lookup returns CDR1 SGDLS and CDR2 YYNGEE. The CDR3 loop spans 17 amino acids.

The chain recombines TRBV30 with TRBJ2-1; D is undetermined. The length of the CDR3 is 11 residues. Trimming removed 5 bases at V and 4 bases at J, with 6 bases between. Looked up from germline, CDR1 is GTSNPN and CDR2 is SVGIG (reference sequence). The CDR3 is CAWGEYNEQFF. CDR3 nucleotide sequence: TGTGCCTGGGGCGAGTACAATGAGCAGTTCTTC.

The rearrangement links TRBV6-5 to TRBJ1-1, with D possibly matching TRBD1 (6 bases). Trimming shortened V by 2 bases and J by 9 bases, and 13 bases separated the two germline ends. The CDR3 sequence is 13 residues long. CDR1 is MNHEY and CDR2 is SVGAGI in the germline V gene. The CDR3 bases are TGTGCCAGCAGTTACCAGGGGTCAGATAAAGCTTTCTTT. Its protein product is CASSYQGSDKAFF.

This clone was seen just once. The chain is built from TRBV29-1 and TRBJ2-7; D is ambiguous. The CDR3 runs to 12 residues. With 3 bases removed from V and 0 bases from J, the gap between germline ends came to 6 bases. In germline, CDR1 is SQVTM, CDR2 ANQGSEA. The CDR3 DNA sequence: TGCAGCGTTGAGGCTAACTCCTACGAGCAGTACTTC. The encoded protein is CSVEANSYEQYF.

J is TRBJ2-2 and V is TRBV28, with TRBD1 matching over 8 bases. With V trimmed by 5 bases and J by 6 bases, 11 bases remained unmatched. The CDR3 extends over 16 amino acids. CDR1 is MDHEN, CDR2 SYDVKM, per germline. The CDR3 reads CASSTAGTGLAGELFF. DNA of the CDR3: TGTGCCAGCAGTACCGCCGGGACAGGTCTTGCCGGGGAGCTGTTTTTT.

The chain recombines TRBV14 with TRBJ2-5; TRBD1 agrees at 10 bases. Germline V gene data show CDR1 as SGHDN and CDR2 as FVKESK. The CDR3 runs 15 residues. Trimming took 4 bases from V and 4 from J; bases not matched to a gene: 6. Written as DNA, the CDR3 is TGTGCCAGCAGCCGAGGGACAGGGGAGCTAGAGACCCAGTACTTC. Protein: CASSRGTGELETQYF.

For the CDR3, the DNA is TGTGCCATCAGTGGGGACGGGAACTATGGCTACACCTTC. It is translated as CAISGDGNYGYTF. The V call is TRBV10-3, the J call TRBJ1-2; a possible D gene is TRBD1 (5 bases). The CDR3 has 13 residues. The germline V gene encodes CDR1 ENHRY and CDR2 SYGVKD. V gave up 4 bases and J gave up 2 bases, with 8 bases separating them.

This sequence joins TRBV7-2 and TRBJ2-7; 12 bases agree with TRBD2. Unmatched junction bases numbered 6, after V lost 0 bases and J lost 6 bases. This CDR3 comprises 16 residues. Germline V gives CDR1 SGHTA, CDR2 FQGNSA. The CDR3 is CASSLALASGGAEQYF. In DNA, the CDR3 is TGTGCCAGCAGCTTAGCGTTGGCTAGCGGGGGGGCCGAGCAGTACTTC.

The table lists this clone with a few counts. V and J are TRBV7-9 and TRBJ2-7; D is perhaps TRBD1 or TRBD2 (5 bases each). V dropped 2 bases and J dropped 2 bases, with 13 bases sitting between them. Germline lookup yields CDR1 SEHNR and CDR2 FQNEAQ (reference sequence). The CDR3 runs 15 residues. Written as DNA, the CDR3 is TGTGCCAGCAGCTTACGAGGGGCCGGGCCCTACGAGCAGTACTTC. Translating it yields CASSLRGAGPYEQYF.

The count of this clone is one. The chain carries TRBV18 and TRBJ2-6; 8 bases agree with TRBD2. Germline V gene sequence: CDR1 KGHSH, CDR2 LQKENI. V dropped 3 bases and J dropped 3; count of bases not matched to a gene: 16. The CDR3 length is 20 residues. This CDR3 reads CASSPQGSAGGFLGANVLTF. The CDR3 DNA sequence: TGTGCCAGCTCACCGCAGGGGTCCGCGGGAGGCTTTCTTGGGGCCAACGTCCTGACTTTC.

This clone was observed once. The chain has TRBV5-4 and TRBJ2-3; D could derive from TRBD1 or TRBD2 (6 bases each). From germline, CDR1 is SGHNT and CDR2 YYREEE (reference sequence). V gave up 4 bases and J gave up 6 bases, with 15 bases separating them. The CDR3 totals 14 residues. The CDR3 region is CASSRGGRGDTQYF. CDR3 in DNA: TGTGCCAGCAGCCGAGGGGGGCGAGGGGATACGCAGTATTTT. The whole variable domain, remainder taken from reference TRBV5-4 and TRBJ2-3, is ETGVTQSPTHLIKTRGQQVTLRCSSQSGHNTVSWYQQALGQGPQFIFQYYREEENGRGNFPPRFSGLQFPNYSSELNVNALELDDSALYLCASSRGGRGDTQYFGPGTRLTVL.

The rearrangement joins TRBV2 to TRBJ2-5; the D gene could be TRBD1 or TRBD2 (5 bases each). Germline values: CDR1 SNHLY, CDR2 FYNNEI. The CDR3 consists of 12 residues. V shed 9 bases and J shed 2 bases, with 10 bases lying between them. The CDR3 loop is CASGTVQETQYF. CDR3 nucleotides: TGTGCCAGTGGGACGGTACAAGAGACCCAGTACTTC. Full variable domain (missing parts from reference TRBV2 and TRBJ2-5): EPEVTQTPSHQVTQMGQEVILRCVPISNHLYFYWYRQILGQKVEFLVSFYNNEISEKSEIFDDQFSVERPDGSNFTLKIRSTKLEDSAMYFCASGTVQETQYFGPGTRLLVL.

The chain uses TRBV6-5 and TRBJ1-2, with 10 positions matching TRBD1. The CDR3 runs to 15 residues. CDR1 MNHEY and CDR2 SVGAGI come from the germline V gene. The V gene end was trimmed by 4 bases and the J gene end by 1 base; junction bases not matched to a gene: 3. CDR3 in amino acids: CASSSGQGVNYGYTF. DNA of the CDR3: TGTGCCAGCAGTTCTGGACAGGGGGTTAACTATGGCTACACCTTC.

The rearrangement links TRBV27 to TRBJ2-3; D may match TRBD1 or TRBD2 (6 bases each). The germline V gene encodes CDR1 MNHEY and CDR2 SMNVEV (reference sequence). CDR3 size: 13 residues. V lost 5 bases, J lost 14 bases, and 20 bases lay in between. CDR3 bases: TGTGCCAGCAGTACTTTACAGGGAGGAAAGCGGTATTTT. This translates into CASSTLQGGKRYF.

The rearrangement links TRBV2 to TRBJ2-2; D gene unclear. V lost 8 bases and J lost 8, with 12 bases in between. The germline gives CDR1 SNHLY, CDR2 FYNNEI. The CDR3 extends over 12 amino acids. CDR3 region: CASSADMGELFF. In nucleotides, the CDR3 is TGTGCCAGCTCGGCCGACATGGGGGAGCTGTTTTTT.

This clone was seen a few times. The chain carries TRBV14 and TRBJ1-1, with D perhaps matching TRBD1 (5 bases). V lost 4 bases and J lost 5, with 17 bases in between. The germline gives CDR1 SGHDN, CDR2 FVKESK. There are 15 residues in the CDR3. CDR3 DNA: TGTGCCAGCAGCCGGACATGGACTGGGGGGACTGAAGCTTTCTTT. It specifies CASSRTWTGGTEAFF.

This clone rates as large (0.1 to 1%). J is TRBJ2-7 and V is TRBV28; D may be TRBD2 (5 bases). CDR1 is MDHEN and CDR2 is SYDVKM in the germline V gene. V lost 4 bases and J 3 bases, leaving 7 bases between the germline ends. CDR3 length: 12 amino acids. The CDR3 sequence is CASSWAGYEQYF. CDR3 sequence (DNA): TGTGCCAGCAGTTGGGCGGGCTACGAGCAGTACTTC.

The chain employs TRBV5-4 and TRBJ2-5, with 10 bases that match TRBD2. CDR3 size: 15 residues. Germline V gives CDR1 SGHNT, CDR2 YYREEE (reference sequence). V lost 2 bases, J lost 5 bases, and 6 bases stayed unmatched. The CDR3 loop reads CASSFPSGGGETQYF. CDR3 nucleotides: TGTGCCAGCAGCTTTCCTAGCGGGGGAGGTGAGACCCAGTACTTC.

The J gene is TRBJ2-1, the V gene TRBV7-9; D remains ambiguous. Germline loops: CDR1 SEHNR, CDR2 FQNEAQ (reference sequence). The length of the CDR3 is 12 residues. V was shortened by 0 bases and J by 9 bases, with 6 bases between the two germline ends. The CDR3 sequence is CASSLAGFEQFF. CDR3 in DNA: TGTGCCAGCAGCTTAGCAGGGTTTGAGCAGTTCTTC.

The gene calls are TRBV19 and TRBJ1-2, with D hard to call. The CDR3 is 14 amino acids. Trimming took 7 bases from V and 6 from J, leaving 18 bases between them. Germline CDR1 LNHDA, CDR2 SQIVND (reference sequence). CDR3 DNA sequence: TGTGCCAGTACCCCTCGAGGGCAGGAGGATGGCTACACCTTC. Its protein is CASTPRGQEDGYTF.

With regard to this clone: Relative to the germline gene, one junction end is altered; a read error may explain this. The chain recombines TRBV6-1 with TRBJ2-7, with TRBD1 identical over 8 bases. The CDR3 runs to 13 residues. Germline V gene data show CDR1 as MNHNS and CDR2 as SASEGT. Here the CDR3 DNA reads TGTGCCAGCAGCGCACCCCGGACAGGGAGTTATGACTTC. Protein: CASSAPRTGSYDF.

The chain couples TRBV28 to TRBJ1-4; possibly TRBD1 for D (5 bases). There are 13 residues in the CDR3. V lost 9 bases, J lost 3 bases, and 11 bases lay in between. Germline values: CDR1 MDHEN, CDR2 SYDVKM. The CDR3 DNA follows: TGTGCCAGGGGGGGGATGTCTAATGAAAAACTGTTTTTT. Translated: CARGGMSNEKLFF.

This chain joins TRBV19 and TRBJ1-5, with TRBD1 matching 7 bases. This CDR3 comprises 15 residues. Germline V gene data show CDR1 as LNHDA and CDR2 as SQIVND (reference sequence). V was clipped by 4 bases and J by 7 bases; unmatched bases: 10. The CDR3 spells CASSTRQGVQQPQHF. CDR3 nucleotides: TGTGCCAGTAGTACCCGACAGGGAGTTCAGCAGCCCCAGCATTTT.